This section outlines one T cell receptor (beta chain) sequence together with its context. These data belong to a study of T cell changes during pregnancy in multiple sclerosis. There are 11 residues in the CDR3. Germline-derived CDR1 and CDR2 are GTSNPN and SVGIG (reference sequence). The germline V and J ends were trimmed by 7 bases and 10 bases, with 14 bases remaining between them. The repertoire was sequenced with immunoSEQ multiplex PCR; TCRdb's copy has only in-frame clones and lacks some. In the table there are more than 85,000 clones, approximately 90% of which are singletons. V is TRBV30 and J is TRBJ2-1, with D possibly matching TRBD1 (7 bases). Sequenced here: peripheral blood, sampled in the second trimester of pregnancy. The sequence was collected from a female donor with multiple sclerosis, enrolled in a pregnancy study. The DNA for the CDR3 is TGTGCCTTTTATCCAGGGGGGGAGCAGTTCTTC. Amino acid sequence: CAFYPGGEQFF.